This entry concerns a single T cell receptor beta chain. Its target antigen remains unknown. Per-base qualities were not stored, and no clone one base away is much larger. The library relied on the immunoSEQ multiplex PCR assay. For the multiplex PCR, a mixture combining 60 forward primers for TCR Vbeta segments and 13 reverse primers for TCR Jbeta segments was used. A multiplex PCR assay on genomic DNA amplified the CDR3 region of rearranged TCR beta genes. On the Illumina HiSeq System, the amplified TCR beta libraries were sequenced as 87-base-pair reads. In the source study's methods: In a later analysis, tens of millions of unique TCR beta chains were counted across the roughly 610 repertoires, and roughly 9.9 million of these chains were shared by at least two donors. Raw reads were error-corrected and collapsed into unique sequences by a nearest-neighbor algorithm in which closely related sequences were merged to remove PCR and sequencing errors. V, D and J gene segments were assigned by aligning CDR3 sequences to IMGT reference sequences. For a sequence to be retained, a match of at least six nucleotides to both a V gene segment and a J gene segment was required. A rearrangement was called productive if the CDR3 had no stop codons and remained in frame with V and J, and every other rearrangement was called non-productive. CDR3 was defined according to IMGT convention as the region running from the second conserved V-encoded cysteine to the conserved J-encoded phenylalanine. In an earlier analysis of 500 to 650 of the donors, sequences lacking an unambiguous match to a single V gene segment were excluded. An earlier analysis of several hundred of the donors classified V segments as functional when productive rearrangements were above 56.7% and as segregating when the standard deviation between donors was above 5%. A statistical classification framework was developed to diagnose cytomegalovirus status using the catalog of TCR beta chain sequences. In a later analysis, TCR nucleotide sequences were compared against IMGT/GENE-DB human TR gene sequences so that V and J genes could be assigned. In a later analysis, CDR3 sequences and most-parsimonious VDJ recombination scenarios were assigned using the TCRdist pipeline. A later analysis defined each TCR beta chain by its CDR3 amino acid sequence plus V-gene family, and excluded reads lacking a unique V-gene family. A later analysis removed 550 to 650 highly shared, low-generation-probability nucleotide sequences to deal with suspected cross-contamination and a sequencing artifact. A later analysis calculated a clonal expansion index for each public chain from normalized within-repertoire ranks of inferred template counts. Generation probabilities in a later analysis came from a VDJ recombination model fitted to out-of-frame rearrangements, and those results were checked against IGoR. A later analysis scored TCR-TCR, TCR-HLA and TCR-CMV co-occurrence with hypergeometric tests, applying a repertoire-size bias correction to TCR pairs. False discovery rates were estimated in a later analysis by permuting HLA or CMV assignments 20 times. A later analysis grouped co-occurring TCRs with DBSCAN, adding TCRdist sequence similarity when clustering within HLA-allele-positive subsets. Co-occurrence clustering excluded repertoires with fewer than 30,000 or more than 120,000 public chains, plus five with anomalous nucleotide sharing. TCRdb took over this immuneACCESS table, retaining in-frame rearrangements with V and J assigned. Such tables are incomplete; in checked studies, under half of the missing clones stem from an unresolved V gene, and the remainder is unexplained. V and J calls and clone size come straight from that table; D and trimming were deduced from the DNA. The sample yields tens of thousands of clones; about 80% were counted once. The ten largest make up 6.3% of the sample.

V loses 6 bases at its end and J loses 5 bases; junction bases beyond the gene matches: 11. In the germline V gene, CDR1 corresponds to LGHNA and CDR2 to YSLEER. The CDR3, from cysteine to phenylalanine, totals 16 residues. The only DNA kept is the CDR3, 48 bases in frame from the first base. The cohort was made up of roughly 670 healthy bone marrow donors. Cohort members were all nominally healthy when sampled, although unrecorded immune exposures were likely present. The donor tested CMV seronegative and was one of the 352 seronegative cohort members. A peripheral blood sample was collected from each donor, and TCR beta sequencing was performed on peripheral blood mononuclear cells. The Qiagen DNeasy Blood Extraction Kit was used to extract genomic DNA from the blood cell samples. These data belong to a study of cytomegalovirus exposure and HLA in healthy donors (dated by TCRdb to the late 2010s). About the study as a whole: In an earlier analysis of around 540 of the donors, under 300 Gb of sequence data and 117 million unique TCR beta sequences from 150 million to 200 million T cells were reported. An early release covering 500 to 750 HLA-typed donors comprised about 290 gigabases of sequencing data and approximately 80 million unique TCR sequences. The aim of the study was to test whether cataloging public T cell receptors could identify signatures of past pathogen exposure. Donor age, sex, ethnicity and CMV serostatus were compiled together with the repertoire data. HLA typing included class I and class II loci at four-digit resolution. The study used immunosequencing to profile the T cell repertoires of 666 subjects and linked those repertoires to cytomegalovirus serostatus. In a later genetic analysis, genome-wide SNP genotypes for about 55% of the roughly 670 donors were used, and that subset was treated as a discovery cohort. The number of donors typed differed by locus, with about 629-630 for A, B, C, DRB1 and DQB1, roughly 520 for DQA1, approximately 580 for DPA1, and 450 to 480 for DPB1. Among about 370 genotyped donors of the cohort, an average of about 220,000 unique TCR beta nucleotide sequences was sequenced per donor, of which roughly 17% were non-productive. High-throughput TCR immunosequencing, statistical association of individual TCRs with disease status, and machine learning were combined to predict cytomegalovirus infection status. An earlier analysis of a few hundred of the donors applied high-throughput TCR beta sequencing to assess whether each TCR beta V gene segment acted as functional or pseudogenic. Rather than using new phenotypic data, the later analysis identified candidate immune exposures from TCR beta sequences and from how often those sequences occurred across donors. Because of strong linkage in the cohort, roughly five DR-DQ haplotypes were treated as single units for association and clustering. All discovery cohort repertoires had been generated using a single sequencing platform. A separate validation cohort of 90 to 150 different subjects was used in addition to the approximately 670-subject first cohort. The genetic ancestry cluster associated with self-reported Caucasian donors included 70% to 85% of the roughly 360 genotyped donors. In a later analysis, previously published TCR beta repertoires from several hundred donors were re-analyzed and high-resolution HLA genotyping was added so that TCR occurrence patterns could be studied. The full study reports these points: A later analysis found that most CMV-associated TCR beta chains appeared HLA-restricted, with HLA associations seemingly driven largely by CMV exposure. In a later analysis, HLA-associated TCR beta chains were found to be more clonally expanded and to have lower generation probabilities than equally common non-associated chains. A further reported finding was that TCR beta sequences accurately predicted the HLA-A and HLA-B alleles for most subjects in the first cohort. At a false discovery rate of 0.05, a later analysis linked under 20,000 TCR beta sequences to specific HLA alleles. An earlier analysis of some 590 of the donors showed that most TCR beta V segments appeared in productive rearrangements either about 87% or about 30% of the time, which broadly matched IMGT annotations. In both the original and validation cohorts, the classifier was reported to diagnose cytomegalovirus status with high specificity and sensitivity. A cluster of highly shared sequence variants was judged likely to represent a technical artifact of the sequencing pipeline. A later analysis reported that several top co-occurrence clusters appeared linked to parvovirus B19, influenza, CMV and Epstein-Barr virus. Assigning TCR associations to individual alleles was difficult when HLA alleles, especially DR and DQ, strongly co-occurred. In a later genetic analysis, fewer N-insertions in productive TCRs were reported among donors in an Asian-associated ancestry cluster than the roughly 710-donor mean. Roughly uniform sequencing depth across donors was assumed in presence/absence analyses, although this assumption may not hold. Linkage disequilibrium might explain the correlated functional status among segregating V segments, but an unknown experimental factor could not be ruled out. V-gene and J-gene trimming of TCR beta chains was associated with a missense DCLRE1C variant in a later genetic analysis, and the association was replicated in an independent cohort. In the study, some 160 TCR beta chains were listed as associated with cytomegalovirus. In a later analysis, the rate of TCR association differed among HLA loci, with DRB1 alleles having the most associated TCRs and HLA-C alleles having the fewest. Only TCR beta chains were sequenced in this cohort, and the absence of alpha or paired-chain data limited detectable features. The earlier analysis of nearly 600 of the donors excluded seventeen rarely observed V segments, including chromosome 9 orphons, because counts were too low. Some IMGT-functional V segments, including TRBV6-2 and TRBV6-3, could not be told apart with the 87-base-pair reads, so those segments were excluded. Because HLA typing was missing for some donors at each locus, association tests included only the typed subset. Three of the identified cytomegalovirus-associated TCR beta chains were confirmed in vitro to be specific for cytomegalovirus antigens. Most TCR sequences were observed very rarely across donors, whereas some public TCRs were present in many individuals. It was suggested by the authors that the approach could potentially be generalized to other disease states and immunological phenotypes. Immune exposure information for the cohort was limited to CMV serostatus.

The sequence derives from a man aged 50 or older in good health and CMV-seronegative. Sequenced input: PBMCs. The sequence is built from TRBV4-3 and TRBJ2-1, with TRBD2 identical over 9 junction bases. The DNA sequence is given as TGCGCCAGCAGTCAGTTTAGCGGGAGAGGGGACAATGAGCAGTTCTTC. This is translated as CASSQFSGRGDNEQFF.